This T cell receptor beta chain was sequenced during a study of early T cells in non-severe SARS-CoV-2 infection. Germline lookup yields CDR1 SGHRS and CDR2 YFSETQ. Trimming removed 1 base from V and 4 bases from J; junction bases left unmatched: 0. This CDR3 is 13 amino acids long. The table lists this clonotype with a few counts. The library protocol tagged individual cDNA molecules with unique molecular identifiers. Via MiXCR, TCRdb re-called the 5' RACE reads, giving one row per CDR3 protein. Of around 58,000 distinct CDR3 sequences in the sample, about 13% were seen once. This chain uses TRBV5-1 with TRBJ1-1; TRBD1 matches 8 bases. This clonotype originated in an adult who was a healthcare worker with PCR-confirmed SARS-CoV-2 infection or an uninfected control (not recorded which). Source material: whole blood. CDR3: CASSLTGGTEAFF. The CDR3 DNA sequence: TGCGCCAGCAGCTTGACAGGGGGCACTGAAGCTTTCTTT.